Sequencing of this TCR beta chain was carried out in a study of shared clonotypes between healthy human individuals (dated by TCRdb to about 2020). With regard to the full study: The cohort included a few men and a couple of women between 18 and 49 years of age. To estimate repertoire size and how much clonotype sharing occurs between individuals, the study deeply sequenced the blood TCR repertoires of a handful of healthy adults. Libraries were prepared and TCR repertoires were sequenced by different laboratories using diverse techniques, in order to increase sequencing depth and limit assay-specific biases. Per donor, three plates each were used for CD4 naive and CD4 memory, two for CD8 naive, and one for CD8 memory. Between about 0.8 and 8.9 billion PBMCs per donor were obtained by leukapheresis.

Measured from the cysteine to the phenylalanine, the CDR3 is 13 residues long. CDR3 DNA is the only sequence kept; it has 39 bases, read in frame from the first base. The germline V gene provides CDR1 MDHEN and CDR2 SYDVKM. V sheds 3 bases and J sheds 3 bases, leaving 8 bases between their ends. The donors were healthy, HIV-negative adults with no recently reported acute infections or vaccinations. Every donor was a Caucasian adult living in Nashville, Tennessee, USA. CD4+ T cells were enriched by magnetic negative selection, after which naive cells were positively selected on CD45RA and the negative fraction was taken as the memory subset. After blood collection by leukapheresis, PBMCs were isolated using Ficoll-Histopaque density gradient centrifugation and then cryopreserved in the vapor phase of liquid nitrogen. Purity and quantity of every magnetically sorted T cell population were checked by analytical flow cytometry. Each sorted fraction had its genomic DNA isolated and then quantified by UV absorbance on a Nanodrop 2000c.

Broader findings and caveats from the paper: Across four donors, roughly 5.1% of naive CD4, roughly 3.5% of naive CD8, about 2% of memory CD4, and approximately 0.4% of memory CD8 clonotypes were shared. Rarefaction of sorted-subset datasets indicated incomplete sequencing despite the large sequencing depth. Compared with non-shared clonotypes, clonotypes shared by all four sorted-subset donors had higher generation probabilities. Only blood was sampled, and tissue TCR repertoires likely differ from those in blood. Pairwise subsampling led to the expectation that sequencing depth would affect the degree of clonotype sharing among donors. Larger estimated clonotype richness was generally found for naive subsets than for memory subsets. The small number of donors limited the genetic and exposure-history diversity represented.

Using the deep immunoSEQ assay, TCR CDR3 regions were amplified from genomic DNA by multiplex PCR. Extracted genomic DNA from each cell subset was spread evenly across all wells of several immunoSEQ 96-well plates, with each plate serving as a replicate. For sorted subsets, each replicate PCR was loaded with 200 ng genomic DNA, equivalent to 30,000 or so T cell genomes. Purified libraries were quantified with a Qubit 3.0 fluorometer, sized on a Bioanalyzer 2100, and re-quantified with the KAPA Library Quantification kit. Every immunoSEQ 96-well plate was sequenced on a dedicated single-read 150-cycle Illumina NextSeq 550 flow cell. As for the authors' bioinformatics: Because the immunoSEQ output held only junctional sequences and lacked quality scores, the filtering could not match the filtering applied to full-length reads. To assign V/J genes and CDR3, sequences were annotated using PyIR, a Python wrapper for IgBLAST v1.9, with IMGT germline references. Reads with weak V/J assignments (E-value above 1e-6), missing CDR3, stop codons, out-of-frame junctions, or ambiguous translated residues were removed. V3J clonotypes were defined as sequences sharing the same inferred V gene, J gene, and CDR3 amino acid sequence. Percentage overlap between repertoires was computed as shared unique clonotypes divided by the size of the smaller repertoire. Three approaches were used to assess repertoire richness: RTK rarefaction, the Chao1 estimator, and Recon v2.1 estimates of unobserved clonotypes. OLGA was used to compute generation probabilities for all TCRbeta clonotypes that the gDNA method yielded from a few donors. This is the immuneACCESS table as TCRdb keeps it, with only in-frame sequences that have V and J called. A part of the clones is gone; compared with another copy, unresolved V genes explain less than half, and the rest is unexplained. The V and J calls and clone size come from that table; D and trimming were worked out from the DNA. Here the sample has about 1,500,000 clones; roughly 96% occur a single time. Approximately 1% of the sample belongs to the ten largest clones.

Worth noting for this clone: Its antigen is not yet known. Nothing much larger sits one base from this clone, and base qualities are not available.

The clonotype originates from a man in his thirties or forties in good health. This receptor chain uses TRBV28 and TRBJ2-5, with the D gene uncertain. Sequencing was performed on naive CD4+ T cells sorted from blood. Read against the paper, the sample's cell subset or site label means: CD45RA+ positively selected. The bases read TGTGCCAGCAGTTTTTACAGCGAAGAGACCCAGTACTTC. This yields the protein CASSFYSEETQYF.